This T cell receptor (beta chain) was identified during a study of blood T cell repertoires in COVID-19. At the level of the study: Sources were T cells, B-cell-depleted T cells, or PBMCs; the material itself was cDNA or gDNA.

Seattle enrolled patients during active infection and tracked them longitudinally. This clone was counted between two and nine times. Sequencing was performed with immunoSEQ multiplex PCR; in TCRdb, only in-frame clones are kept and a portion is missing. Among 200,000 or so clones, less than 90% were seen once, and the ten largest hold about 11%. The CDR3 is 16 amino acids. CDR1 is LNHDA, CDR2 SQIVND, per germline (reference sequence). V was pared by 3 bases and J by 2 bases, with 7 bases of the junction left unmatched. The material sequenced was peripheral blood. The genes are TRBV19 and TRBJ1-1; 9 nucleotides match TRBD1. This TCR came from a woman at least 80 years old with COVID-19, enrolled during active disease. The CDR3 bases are TGTGCCAGTAGTATGGGGACAGGGTTTCCAAACACTGAAGCTTTCTTT. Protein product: CASSMGTGFPNTEAFF.